This T cell receptor (beta chain) was observed in a study of T cell repertoires in cytomegalovirus infection. As for the study in general: Well-studied HLA-B-restricted CMV epitopes were used in the study alongside recently identified HLA-C-restricted ones.

TCRdb re-derived calls from the reads in MiXCR, one entry per CDR3 protein. This table holds around 710,000 distinct CDR3 sequences, approximately 32% found once. The CDR3 runs 15 residues. Germline lookup yields CDR1 SEHNR and CDR2 FQNEAQ (reference sequence). The ends lost 1 base at V and 2 bases at J; junction bases unmatched: 5. As to this clonotype: Antigen: not known.

This sequence joins TRBV7-9 and TRBJ2-7, with 7 positions matching TRBD1. This clonotype was obtained from a human donor in good health (CMV status not recorded). Some clones in this sample may be carry-over from other donors' samples. Sequenced here: cultured CD8+ T cells from PBMCs, sampled from culture after CMV antigen stimulation. This chain's CDR3 is CASSLDAGQAYEQYF. DNA of the CDR3: TGTGCCAGCAGCTTAGATGCAGGACAGGCCTACGAGCAGTACTTC.